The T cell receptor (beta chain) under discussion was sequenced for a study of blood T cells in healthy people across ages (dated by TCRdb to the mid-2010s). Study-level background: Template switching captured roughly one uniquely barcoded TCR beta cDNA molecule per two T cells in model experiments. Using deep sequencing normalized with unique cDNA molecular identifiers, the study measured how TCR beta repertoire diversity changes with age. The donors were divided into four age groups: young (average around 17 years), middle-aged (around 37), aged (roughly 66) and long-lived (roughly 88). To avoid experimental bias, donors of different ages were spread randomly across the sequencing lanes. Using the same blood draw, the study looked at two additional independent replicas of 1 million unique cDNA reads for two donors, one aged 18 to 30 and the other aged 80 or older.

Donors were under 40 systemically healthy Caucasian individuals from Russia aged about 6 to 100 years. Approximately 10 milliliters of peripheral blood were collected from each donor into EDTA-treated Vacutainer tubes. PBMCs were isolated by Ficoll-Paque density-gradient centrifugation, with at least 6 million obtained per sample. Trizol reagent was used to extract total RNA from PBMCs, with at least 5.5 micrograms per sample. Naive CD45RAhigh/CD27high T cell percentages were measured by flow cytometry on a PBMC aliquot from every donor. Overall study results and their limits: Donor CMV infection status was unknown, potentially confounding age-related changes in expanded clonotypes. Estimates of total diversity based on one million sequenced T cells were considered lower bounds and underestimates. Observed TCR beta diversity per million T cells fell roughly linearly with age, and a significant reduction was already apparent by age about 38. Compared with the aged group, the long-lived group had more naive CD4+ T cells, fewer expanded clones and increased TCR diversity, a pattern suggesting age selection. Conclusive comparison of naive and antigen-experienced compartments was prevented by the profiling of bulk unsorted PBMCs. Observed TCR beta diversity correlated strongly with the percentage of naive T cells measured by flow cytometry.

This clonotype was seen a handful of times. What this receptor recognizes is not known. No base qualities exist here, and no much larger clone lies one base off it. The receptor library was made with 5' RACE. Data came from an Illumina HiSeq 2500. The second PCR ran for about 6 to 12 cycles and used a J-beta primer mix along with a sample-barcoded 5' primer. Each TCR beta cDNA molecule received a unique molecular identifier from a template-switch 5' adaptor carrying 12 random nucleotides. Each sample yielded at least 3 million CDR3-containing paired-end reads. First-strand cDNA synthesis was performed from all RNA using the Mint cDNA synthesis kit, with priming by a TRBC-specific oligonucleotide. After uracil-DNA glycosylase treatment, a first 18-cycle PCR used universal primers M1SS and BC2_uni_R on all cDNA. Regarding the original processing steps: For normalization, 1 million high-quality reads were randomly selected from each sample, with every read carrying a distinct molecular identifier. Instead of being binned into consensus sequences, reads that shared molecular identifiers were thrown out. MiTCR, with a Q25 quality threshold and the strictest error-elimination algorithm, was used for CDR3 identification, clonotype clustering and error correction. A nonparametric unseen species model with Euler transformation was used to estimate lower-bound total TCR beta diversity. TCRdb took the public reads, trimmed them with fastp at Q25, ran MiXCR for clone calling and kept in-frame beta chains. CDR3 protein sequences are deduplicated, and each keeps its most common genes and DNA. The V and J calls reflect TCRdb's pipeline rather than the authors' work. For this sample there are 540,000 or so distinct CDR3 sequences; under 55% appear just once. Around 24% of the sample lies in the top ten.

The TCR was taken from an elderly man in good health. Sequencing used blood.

This receptor has the CDR3 CASSLDRGNNQPQHF. The nucleotide sequence reads as follows: TGTGCCAGCAGCTTAGATCGCGGGAATAATCAGCCCCAGCATTTT. The V gene is TRBV7-2 and the J gene is TRBJ1-5, with no D gene named confidently. Inclusive of the bounding cysteine and phenylalanine, the CDR3 is 15 residues long. Only the CDR3 DNA is retained, 45 bases long and in frame from the first base. According to the germline V gene, CDR1 reads SGHTA and CDR2 reads FQGNSA. Trimming removed 1 base from V and 4 bases from J, leaving 11 bases between the germline ends.